This entry is about one T cell receptor (beta chain). TCRdb redid the calling of the RT-PCR reads with MiXCR, one entry per CDR3 protein. The sample holds 190,000 or so distinct CDR3 sequences, about 40% seen once. CDR1 LGHNA and CDR2 YSLEER come from the germline V gene. The CDR3 runs to 14 residues. V was clipped by 3 bases and J by 2 bases, with 9 bases between them. This sample was included in a study of patients and donors after allogeneic stem cell transplantation. V and J are TRBV4-3 and TRBJ2-3; D is uncertain. The sequence derives from a human donor who was either an allogeneic HSCT recipient or a stem cell or donor lymphocyte infusion donor (not recorded which). It is not recorded whose cells these are; they may come from a transplant donor. The material sequenced was blood, either unsorted or a sorted T cell fraction (not recorded which). Written as DNA, the CDR3 is TGCGCCAGCAGCCAGAGGCTTTTCACAGATACGCAGTATTTT. This codes for CASSQRLFTDTQYF.